The next 25 T cell receptor beta chains were all read from a single sample in a study of cytomegalovirus exposure and HLA in healthy donors. Profiled with immunoSEQ multiplex PCR; TCRdb holds only in-frame clones, not every one. The sample has more than 200,000 clones; more than 75% are singletons. The sequencing sample was made of PBMCs. These TCRs come from a man younger than 35 in good health and CMV-seropositive.

This clone was picked up one time. V and J are TRBV30 and TRBJ1-1; D unclear. V was trimmed by 0 bases and J by 3 bases, leaving 11 bases between them. This CDR3 has 14 amino acids. CDR1 and CDR2 from the germline V gene are GTSNPN and SVGIG (reference sequence). CDR3 coding DNA: TGTGCCTGGAGTGTAAAAGGTTGGGACACTGAAGCTTTCTTT. Protein product: CAWSVKGWDTEAFF.

The chain carries TRBV28 and TRBJ1-3; 7 nucleotides line up with TRBD1. CDR3 length: 18 amino acids. Trimming removed 5 bases from V and 2 bases from J; junction bases left unmatched: 15. Germline V gives CDR1 MDHEN, CDR2 SYDVKM. The chain's CDR3 is CASSPRQGRIRAGNTIYF. The DNA for the CDR3 is TGTGCCAGCAGTCCTCGACAGGGAAGGATACGAGCTGGAAACACCATATATTTT.

This clone was seen a single time. The V and J genes are TRBV5-1 and TRBJ1-1; D remains ambiguous. CDR3 size: 15 residues. Germline values: CDR1 SGHRS, CDR2 YFSETQ. Trimming removed 4 bases from V and 1 base from J, with 14 bases in between. The CDR3 coding sequence is TGCGCCAGCAGCCCGGGAACGGTCGGGAACACTGAAGCTTTCTTT. It is translated as CASSPGTVGNTEAFF. The whole variable domain, remainder taken from reference TRBV5-1 and TRBJ1-1, is KAGVTQTPRYLIKTRGQQVTLSCSPISGHRSVSWYQQTPGQGLQFLFEYFSETQRNKGNFPGRFSGRQFSNSRSEMNVSTLELGDSALYLCASSPGTVGNTEAFFGQGTRLTVV.

In this sample, this clone turned up a few times. V is TRBV30 and J is TRBJ1-5; 10 nucleotides match TRBD1. This CDR3 has 14 amino acids. Germline lookup yields CDR1 GTSNPN and CDR2 SVGIG (reference sequence). V lost 5 bases to trimming and J lost 2 bases; unmatched junction nucleotides: 3. The CDR3, as DNA: TGTGCCTGGGGACAGGGGGAGGGCAATCAGCCCCAGCATTTT. Translation: CAWGQGEGNQPQHF.

V and J are TRBV28 and TRBJ2-5, with D uncertain. The CDR3 is 13 residues long. Germline assignment: CDR1 MDHEN and CDR2 SYDVKM. The CDR3 reads CVATPAGQETQYF. The CDR3 nucleotides read TGTGTCGCAACCCCCGCAGGCCAAGAGACCCAGTACTTC. The whole variable domain, filled in from reference TRBV28 and TRBJ2-5, reads DVKVTQSSRYLVKRTGEKVFLECVQDMDHENMFWYRQDPGLGLRLIYFSYDVKMKEKGDIPEGYSVSREKKERFSLILESASTNQTSMYLCVATPAGQETQYFGPGTRLLVL.

The count of this clone is one. The chain joins TRBV4-2 to TRBJ1-4; the D is unclear. This CDR3 comprises 16 residues. Trimming shortened V by 0 bases and J by 7 bases, and 15 bases separated the two germline ends. CDR1 and CDR2 (germline): LGHNA, YNFKEQ. The CDR3: CASSQDQVTRREKLFF. The CDR3, as DNA: TGTGCCAGCAGCCAAGATCAAGTGACGCGCCGTGAAAAACTGTTTTTT.

Only one count was recorded for this clone. The chain is built from TRBV27 and TRBJ1-2, with 9 nucleotides matching TRBD1. The CDR3 consists of 14 residues. From germline, CDR1 is MNHEY and CDR2 SMNVEV (reference sequence). Trimming at V came to 6 bases and at J to 4 bases, leaving 6 bases not matched to a gene. The CDR3 spells CASSPGQGLYGYTF. CDR3 coding DNA: TGTGCCAGCAGCCCGGGACAGGGTCTCTATGGCTACACCTTC.

The gene calls are TRBV5-6 and TRBJ2-5, with 8 bases that match TRBD1. The germline CDR1 and CDR2 sequences are SGHDT and YYEEEE. This CDR3 is 15 amino acids long. V dropped 0 bases and J dropped 5; count of bases not matched to a gene: 6. The CDR3 DNA reads TGTGCCAGCAGCTTGGTGGCAGGGGGCCAGGAGACCCAGTACTTC. It encodes CASSLVAGGQETQYF. Together with reference TRBV5-6 and TRBJ2-5, the CDR3 gives the full variable domain: DAGVTQSPTHLIKTRGQQVTLRCSPKSGHDTVSWYQQALGQGPQFIFQYYEEEERQRGNFPDRFSGHQFPNYSSELNVNALLLGDSALYLCASSLVAGGQETQYFGPGTRLLVL.

V usage is TRBV5-1 and J usage is TRBJ1-4, with D perhaps matching TRBD1 (5 bases). V was clipped by 4 bases and J by 7 bases, with 14 bases between them. Germline CDR1 SGHRS, CDR2 YFSETQ. CDR3 length: 14 residues. The CDR3 coding sequence is TGCGCCAGCAGCACAACAGGTAGCGGTGAAAAACTGTTTTTT. It translates to CASSTTGSGEKLFF. The complete variable domain, with remaining parts taken from reference TRBV5-1 and TRBJ1-4, reads KAGVTQTPRYLIKTRGQQVTLSCSPISGHRSVSWYQQTPGQGLQFLFEYFSETQRNKGNFPGRFSGRQFSNSRSEMNVSTLELGDSALYLCASSTTGSGEKLFFGSGTQLSVL.

This chain connects TRBV19 to TRBJ2-7; perhaps D is TRBD1 or TRBD2 (5 bases each). This CDR3 has 15 residues. Trimming cost V 1 base and J 0 bases, with 10 bases left between them. Per the germline V gene, CDR1 is LNHDA and CDR2 is SQIVND (reference sequence). CDR3 coding DNA: TGTGCCAGTAGTATAGGAGGGGTCAGCTCCTACGAGCAGTACTTC. It codes for CASSIGGVSSYEQYF.

The chain links TRBV29-1 to TRBJ1-5, with TRBD1 matching over 10 bases. The CDR3 has 14 amino acids. CDR1 and CDR2 (germline): SQVTM, ANQGSEA. The ends lost 7 bases at V and 7 bases at J; junction bases unmatched: 10. The CDR3 spells CSDRGQGNKQPQHF. The CDR3 nucleotides read TGCAGCGACCGGGGACAGGGGAATAAACAGCCCCAGCATTTT.

The chain joins TRBV4-2 to TRBJ1-2, with a weak D call TRBD1 (5 bases). Trimming shortened V by 1 base and J by 6 bases, and 15 bases separated the two germline ends. The CDR3 contains 15 residues. Germline V gives CDR1 LGHNA, CDR2 YNFKEQ. CDR3 bases: TGTGCCAGCAGCCAAGTTCTCTGGGGCAGGGATGGCTACACCTTC. This gives the protein CASSQVLWGRDGYTF.

V usage is TRBV11-2 and J usage is TRBJ2-1; D may be TRBD1 (6 bases). The CDR3 has 11 residues. Trimming stripped 10 bases from V and 9 bases from J, with 13 bases between. The germline V gene encodes CDR1 SGHAT and CDR2 FQNNGV. CDR3 residues: CATLGATEQFF. The CDR3 DNA is TGTGCCACCCTGGGGGCGACTGAGCAGTTCTTC.

The chain is built from TRBV28 and TRBJ2-3; 15 nucleotides match TRBD2. The CDR3 totals 15 residues. Germline loops: CDR1 MDHEN, CDR2 SYDVKM. V shed 9 bases, J shed 6 bases, and the junction held 7 bases outside the gene matches. The CDR3 here is CASKDGTSGRDTQYF. As DNA, the CDR3 is TGTGCCAGTAAAGACGGGACTAGCGGGAGGGATACGCAGTATTTT.

The chain has TRBV5-4 and TRBJ1-5; D ambiguous. The V end lost 4 bases, the J end lost 5 bases, and 7 bases lay between the germline ends. The germline gives CDR1 SGHNT, CDR2 YYREEE (reference sequence). CDR3 length equals 12 residues. The CDR3 spells CASSVDHQPQHF. CDR3 DNA: TGTGCCAGCAGCGTCGATCATCAGCCCCAGCATTTT. Full variable domain (rest looked up from reference TRBV5-4 and TRBJ1-5): ETGVTQSPTHLIKTRGQQVTLRCSSQSGHNTVSWYQQALGQGPQFIFQYYREEENGRGNFPPRFSGLQFPNYSSELNVNALELDDSALYLCASSVDHQPQHFGDGTRLSIL.

The chain joins TRBV7-9 to TRBJ2-7, with 8 bases aligning to TRBD1. After removal of 5 bases from V and 9 bases from J, the junction contained 6 bases not matched to a gene. The CDR3 is 12 amino acids. Germline V lookup: CDR1 SEHNR, CDR2 FQNEAQ (reference sequence). The CDR3 here is CASSPGQGGQYF. CDR3 coding DNA: TGTGCCAGCAGCCCCGGACAGGGCGGGCAGTACTTC.

The chain is built from TRBV30 and TRBJ2-1; D gene unclear. The CDR3 spans 11 residues. Trimming shortened V by 3 bases and J by 12 bases, and 12 bases separated the two germline ends. Germline V gives CDR1 GTSNPN, CDR2 SVGIG (reference sequence). The CDR3 coding sequence is TGTGCCTGGAGCCCCGGTGTGGGGCAGTTCTTC. Amino acids: CAWSPGVGQFF.

V gene TRBV2 combines with J gene TRBJ2-3; TRBD2 agrees at 12 bases. V lost 5 bases, J lost 4 bases, and 7 bases stayed unmatched. This CDR3 contains 16 residues. Germline V lookup: CDR1 SNHLY, CDR2 FYNNEI. The CDR3 here is CASSSPLAGGADTQYF. The CDR3 DNA is TGTGCCAGCAGTTCGCCTCTAGCGGGAGGGGCAGATACGCAGTATTTT.

V gene TRBV4-1 combines with J gene TRBJ2-1; D uncertain. Per the germline V gene, CDR1 is MGHRA and CDR2 is YSYEKL. Trimming took 0 bases from V and 6 from J, leaving 21 bases between them. The CDR3 totals 18 residues. In DNA form, the CDR3 reads TGCGCCAGCAGCCAAGACCCCATAGGCCTGGGTCATTTCAATGAGCAGTTCTTC. It specifies CASSQDPIGLGHFNEQFF.

The chain's CDR3 is CASSQGLAGAGTGELFF. The DNA of the CDR3 is TGCGCCAGCAGCCAAGGACTAGCGGGAGCGGGGACCGGGGAGCTGTTTTTT. The chain is built from TRBV5-1 and TRBJ2-2; 13 bases align to TRBD2. The V and J ends lost 4 bases and 5 bases, in that order; junction bases with no gene match: 8. The CDR3 covers 17 residues. Germline V gene lookup returns CDR1 SGHRS and CDR2 YFSETQ.

The CDR3 bases are TGTGCCAGCAGTTACGACGGGGTGATGAACACTGAAGCTTTCTTT. Amino acid sequence: CASSYDGVMNTEAFF. This sequence joins TRBV6-5 and TRBJ1-1; D ambiguous. Trimming stripped 2 bases from V and 0 bases from J, with 10 bases between. The CDR3 consists of 15 residues. Germline lookup yields CDR1 MNHEY and CDR2 SVGAGI.

This clone showed up just once. The gene calls are TRBV28 and TRBJ1-2, with a possible D match to TRBD1 (5 bases). In germline, CDR1 is MDHEN, CDR2 SYDVKM. The ends were cut back, 2 bases at V and 7 bases at J, with 14 bases in the middle. The CDR3 length is 14 residues. The DNA of the CDR3 is TGTGCCAGCAGTTTAAGTAGAGGTGGGGCTGGCTACACCTTC. Translating gives CASSLSRGGAGYTF.

The chain carries TRBV15 and TRBJ1-5; the D is unclear. V was cut by 5 bases and J by 7 bases, with 18 bases left in between. The CDR3 is 15 amino acids. CDR1 LNHNV and CDR2 YYDKDF come from the germline V gene (reference sequence). CDR3 loop: CATSDQLKHRQPQHF. In nucleotides, the CDR3 is TGTGCCACCAGCGACCAGCTAAAACACCGGCAGCCCCAGCATTTT. Full variable domain (missing parts from reference TRBV15 and TRBJ1-5): DAMVIQNPRYQVTQFGKPVTLSCSQTLNHNVMYWYQQKSSQAPKLLFHYYDKDFNNEADTPDNFQSRRPNTSFCFLDIRSPGLGDTAMYLCATSDQLKHRQPQHFGDGTRLSIL.

The chain has TRBV7-9 and TRBJ1-1, with TRBD1 as a possible D gene (6 bases). This CDR3 has 13 amino acids. Trimming cost V 1 base and J 11 bases, with 14 bases left between them. Germline assignment: CDR1 SEHNR and CDR2 FQNEAQ (reference sequence). The CDR3 is CASSLGTPGAAFF. The CDR3 nucleotides are TGTGCCAGCAGCTTAGGGACCCCGGGGGCCGCTTTCTTT.

The V and J genes are TRBV10-2 and TRBJ1-2; a possible D gene is TRBD1 (6 bases). The CDR3 totals 11 residues. The germline gives CDR1 WSHSY, CDR2 SAAADI. V was pared by 10 bases and J by 5 bases, with 11 bases between. This CDR3 is CAILGGYGYTF. The CDR3 DNA reads as TGCGCCATACTAGGGGGGTATGGCTACACCTTC.